Below, 14 T cell receptor beta chains from the same sample are listed, as sequenced in a study of regulatory T cells in long-lasting Graves disease (dated by TCRdb to about 2021). Receptor libraries were prepared by multiplex PCR. TCRdb shows the sequencer as Illumina HiSeq 4000. TCR beta libraries were built with iRepertoire HTBI primers and Arm-PCR amplification of CDR3 regions. Through fastp at Q25 and MiXCR, TCRdb rebuilt clones from the public reads, retaining in-frame beta chains. Records with the same CDR3 protein are collapsed into one entry carrying the most frequent genes and DNA. The sample has 600,000 to 800,000 distinct CDR3 sequences on record, 30% of them singletons. 40% to 50% of the sample comes from the top ten. The sample's time point label is to be understood as: persistent/refractory GD, antithyroid drugs over 5 years with positive TRAb. For both TCR sequencing and RNA sequencing, RNA was extracted from PBMCs using TRIzol.

Source: peripheral blood mononuclear cells (PBMCs), taken when the disease was refractory, from a patient treated with antithyroid drugs. These receptors all stem from a female donor with Graves disease.

This clonotype was observed a handful of times. This chain connects TRBV3-1 to TRBJ2-5; D is possibly TRBD1 (5 bases). Per the germline V gene, CDR1 is LGHDT and CDR2 is YNNKEL (reference sequence). This CDR3 has 11 amino acids. V was trimmed by 3 bases and J by 10 bases, leaving 9 bases between them. In DNA form, the CDR3 reads TGTGCCAGCAGCCAGACAGACAGCCAGTACTTC. This gives the protein CASSQTDSQYF.

This clonotype has a count of ten or more. This chain joins TRBV5-1 and TRBJ2-2; no firm D call. The CDR3 consists of 14 residues. Trimming removed 3 bases at V and 2 bases at J, with 8 bases between. CDR1 and CDR2 from the germline V gene are SGHRS and YFSETQ. CDR3 sequence: CASSSGSNTGELFF. Written as DNA, the CDR3 is TGCGCCAGCAGCTCCGGCAGTAACACCGGGGAGCTGTTTTTT.

Notes on this clonotype: With a much larger clone just one base away, this may be a read error. CDR3 DNA: TGTGCCTGCAGCGGCACGGGACAGGGGTTAAGTGGCTACACCTTC. It encodes CACSGTGQGLSGYTF. The genes are TRBV6-1 and TRBJ1-2; 10 nucleotides match TRBD1. Germline assignment: CDR1 MNHNS and CDR2 SASEGT. The CDR3 runs to 15 residues.

In this sample, this clonotype turned up many times. The chain joins TRBV12-3 or TRBV12-4 to TRBJ1-4; D not certain. The CDR3 sequence is 15 residues long. Trimming left V 5 bases short and J 3 bases short, with 13 bases between. CDR3 amino acids: CASSPHGIANEKLFF. Written as DNA, the CDR3 is TGTGCCAGCAGTCCCCACGGGATCGCTAATGAAAAACTGTTTTTT.

Only a few counts were recorded for this clonotype. J is TRBJ2-7 and V is TRBV20-1, with 9 bases identical to TRBD1. The CDR3 runs to 16 residues. Trimming took 0 bases from V and 5 from J; bases not matched to a gene: 11. From germline, CDR1 is DFQATT and CDR2 SNEGSKA (reference sequence). The DNA of the CDR3 is TGCAGTGCTAGAGATCTGAAACAGGGGGCGCTTAACGAGCAGTACTTC. Protein product: CSARDLKQGALNEQYF.

In its sample, this clonotype was seen once. The V and J genes are TRBV6-2 or TRBV6-3 and TRBJ2-3; D might be TRBD1 (6 bases). CDR1 and CDR2 (germline): MNHEY, SVGEGT. The ends were cut back, 6 bases at V and 6 bases at J, with 13 bases in the middle. The CDR3 runs 13 residues. In nucleotides, the CDR3 is TGTGCCAGCAGCTTAGGACAGTTGGATACGCAGTATTTT. This encodes CASSLGQLDTQYF.

This clonotype was observed at least ten times. V gene TRBV2 combines with J gene TRBJ1-5; D gene ambiguous. Germline-derived CDR1 and CDR2 are SNHLY and FYNNEI. The ends were cut back, 6 bases at V and 2 bases at J, with 11 bases in the middle. This CDR3 comprises 14 residues. In DNA form, the CDR3 reads TGTGCCAGCAGGCCAGATATTGGCAATCAGCCCCAGCATTTT. Protein: CASRPDIGNQPQHF.

The chain is built from TRBV19 and TRBJ2-4; tentative D call: TRBD2 (5 bases). Trimming pared 6 bases from V and 0 bases from J, leaving 9 bases between. CDR3 size: 14 residues. The germline V gene has CDR1 LNHDA and CDR2 SQIVND (reference sequence). CDR3 amino acids: CASRRAGAKNIQYF. The CDR3 nucleotides read TGTGCCAGTAGGAGGGCGGGAGCCAAAAACATTCAGTACTTC.

This clonotype was picked up a small number of times. This chain links TRBV29-1 with TRBJ2-5; tentatively, D is TRBD1 (5 bases). Germline CDR1 SQVTM, CDR2 ANQGSEA. The CDR3 consists of 15 residues. Trimming took off 0 bases at V and 1 base at J, with 12 bases between the two ends. The CDR3, as DNA: TGCAGCGTTGAAGACGCAGGGCCCACCCAAGAGACCCAGTACTTC. Translation gives CSVEDAGPTQETQYF.

This clonotype was counted a few times. The chain combines TRBV7-2 with TRBJ2-7; 13 nucleotides line up with TRBD2. Losses at the gene ends were 0 bases for V and 4 bases for J; bases not matched to a gene: 6. Germline lookup yields CDR1 SGHTA and CDR2 FQGNSA. The length of the CDR3 is 17 residues. The CDR3: CASSLAGGTSGTYEQYF. The CDR3 DNA sequence: TGTGCCAGCAGCTTAGCGGGGGGGACTAGCGGGACGTACGAGCAGTACTTC.

The V and J genes are TRBV3-1 and TRBJ1-5; TRBD1 matches at 7 bases. This CDR3 has 12 residues. Germline V gene data show CDR1 as LGHDT and CDR2 as YNNKEL (reference sequence). J lost 5 bases, V lost 5 bases, and 0 bases had no gene match. The CDR3 coding sequence is TGTGCCAGCAGCGACAGGGATCAGCCCCAGCATTTT. Its translation is CASSDRDQPQHF.

The chain employs TRBV29-1 and TRBJ1-1; 8 nucleotides match TRBD1. J was trimmed by 2 bases and V by 7 bases; bases with no gene match: 12. Germline CDR1 SQVTM, CDR2 ANQGSEA. The CDR3 runs 15 residues. The CDR3 bases are TGCAGCGCCGACCCGGGACAGGTATCCAACACTGAAGCTTTCTTT. Its translation is CSADPGQVSNTEAFF.

The V call is TRBV5-1, the J call TRBJ2-7; tentative D call: TRBD2 (6 bases). CDR3 size: 13 residues. V lost 1 base, J lost 3 bases, and 8 bases lay in between. The V gene's germline CDR1 is SGHRS and CDR2 YFSETQ. CDR3 in amino acids: CASSLRGLYEQYF. DNA for the CDR3: TGCGCCAGCAGCTTGCGGGGACTCTACGAGCAGTACTTC.

The chain uses TRBV25-1 and TRBJ2-3; perhaps TRBD2 as D (5 bases). The CDR3 runs to 13 residues. Trimming removed 4 bases at V and 10 bases at J, with 15 bases between. The germline gives CDR1 MGHDK, CDR2 SYGVNS. CDR3 in amino acids: CASSVRGPCSQYF. The CDR3 nucleotides are TGTGCCAGCAGTGTGCGAGGGCCCTGTTCGCAGTATTTT.